What follows are 5 T cell receptor beta chains derived from one specimen sequenced in a study of blood T cell repertoires in COVID-19. Clones were read by immunoSEQ multiplex PCR, and TCRdb kept only the in-frame ones, dropping some. The sample has roughly 97,000 clones, approximately 80% seen once. Input material: peripheral blood. The origin of the receptors is a man in his 70s with acute or convalescent COVID-19.

The V and J genes are TRBV19 and TRBJ1-2; the match to TRBD1 covers 9 bases. The CDR3 is made up of 13 amino acids. V was pared by 3 bases and J by 6 bases, with 2 bases of the junction left unmatched. CDR1 and CDR2 (germline): LNHDA, SQIVND (reference sequence). CDR3 nucleotides: TGTGCCAGTAGTATGACAGGGGGAAATGGCTACACCTTC. This codes for CASSMTGGNGYTF.

This chain links TRBV19 with TRBJ2-1; 9 nucleotides line up with TRBD1. V trimming: 4 bases; J trimming: 4 bases; junction bases outside the gene matches: 2. Per germline, CDR1 LNHDA and CDR2 SQIVND (reference sequence). The CDR3 extends over 14 amino acids. This CDR3 reads CASSTGTGYNEQFF. DNA of the CDR3: TGTGCCAGTAGTACGGGGACAGGGTACAATGAGCAGTTCTTC.

CDR3 nucleotide sequence: TGTGCCAGCAGTCCAAGGGGGTATGATGGCTACACCTTC. Its translation is CASSPRGYDGYTF. This rearrangement joins TRBV6-5 to TRBJ1-2, with D possibly being TRBD1 (6 bases). V lost 5 bases, J lost 6 bases, and 13 bases lay in between. CDR3 size: 13 residues. Germline V gene lookup returns CDR1 MNHEY and CDR2 SVGAGI.

This clone has only one observation. At one end the junction does not follow the germline gene, possibly because of a read error. The chain employs TRBV7-7 and TRBJ2-2; TRBD1 aligns across 7 bases. The CDR3 runs to 16 residues. Looked up from germline, CDR1 is SSHAT and CDR2 is FNYEAQ (reference sequence). CDR3 bases: TGTGCTAGCAGCTTAGGGACAGCAGCGAGCACCGGGGAGCTGTTTTTT. Residues: CASSLGTAASTGELFF.

The table lists this clone with a few counts. The rearrangement joins TRBV30 to TRBJ1-6; D is perhaps TRBD1 (6 bases). Trimming took 5 bases from V and 5 from J, leaving 16 bases between them. The germline V gene has CDR1 GTSNPN and CDR2 SVGIG (reference sequence). The CDR3 contains 15 residues. CDR3 bases: TGTGCCTGGGATAGCCCGGGACACGATAATTCACCCCTCCACTTT. This encodes CAWDSPGHDNSPLHF.